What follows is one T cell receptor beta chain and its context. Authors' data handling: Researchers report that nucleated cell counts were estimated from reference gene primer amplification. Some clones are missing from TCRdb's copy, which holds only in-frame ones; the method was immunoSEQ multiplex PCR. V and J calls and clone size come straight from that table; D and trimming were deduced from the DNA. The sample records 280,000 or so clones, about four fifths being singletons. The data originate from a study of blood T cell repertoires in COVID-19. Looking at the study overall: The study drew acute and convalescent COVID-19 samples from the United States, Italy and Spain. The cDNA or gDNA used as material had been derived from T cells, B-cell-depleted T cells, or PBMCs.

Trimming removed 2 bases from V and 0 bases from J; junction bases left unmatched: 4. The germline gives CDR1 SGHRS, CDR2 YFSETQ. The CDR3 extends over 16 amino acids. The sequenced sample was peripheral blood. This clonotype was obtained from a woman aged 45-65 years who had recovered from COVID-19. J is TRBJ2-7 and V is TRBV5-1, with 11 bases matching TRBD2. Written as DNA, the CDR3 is TGCGCCAGCAGCTTTGGGACTAGCGGTTACTCCTACGAGCAGTACTTC. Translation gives CASSFGTSGYSYEQYF.